The 23 T cell receptor beta chains given below trace back to one sample, sequenced in a study of T cell repertoires in cytomegalovirus infection. Via MiXCR, TCRdb re-called the reads, giving one row per CDR3 protein. The repertoire holds 650,000 to 900,000 distinct CDR3 sequences, roughly 28% seen once, with around 14% in the top ten. Their antigen targets remain unknown. Source: cultured CD8+ T cells from PBMCs, taken from culture after CMV antigen stimulation. These receptors all stem from a human donor in good health (CMV status not recorded). Some clones in this sample may be carry-over from other donors' samples.

The chain carries TRBV29-1 and TRBJ2-1, with D possibly being TRBD2 (5 bases). Germline CDR1 is SQVTM and CDR2 is ANQGSEA. Trimming left V 3 bases short and J 2 bases short, with 8 bases between. The length of the CDR3 is 13 residues. The CDR3 sequence: CSVEDWAYNEQFF. In DNA form, the CDR3 reads TGCAGCGTTGAGGACTGGGCCTACAATGAGCAGTTCTTC.

J is TRBJ1-5 and V is TRBV6-6, with a weak D call TRBD1 (5 bases). V lost 5 bases, J lost 3 bases, and 20 bases lay in between. The CDR3 has 17 amino acids. Per germline, CDR1 MNHNY and CDR2 SVGAGI (reference sequence). CDR3 residues: CASSTRWTGGANQPQHF. The CDR3 DNA sequence: TGTGCCAGCAGTACACGATGGACGGGAGGGGCCAATCAGCCCCAGCATTTT.

The CDR3 DNA reads TGTGCTAGTGGTTTTGGCGAGAACACTGAAGCTTTCTTT. Protein sequence: CASGFGENTEAFF. The rearrangement links TRBV12-5 to TRBJ1-1; D is ambiguous. Germline CDR1 reads LGHNT; CDR2 reads FRNRAP. Trimming shortened V by 3 bases and J by 1 base, and 6 bases separated the two germline ends. This CDR3 is built from 13 residues. Looking up the rest from reference TRBV12-5 and TRBJ1-1 gives the full variable domain: DARVTQTPRHKVTEMGQEVTMRCQPILGHNTVFWYRQTMMQGLELLAYFRNRAPLDDSGMPKDRFSAEMPDATLATLKIQPSEPRDSAVYFCASGFGENTEAFFGQGTRLTVV.

This clonotype was seen only a few times. This rearrangement joins TRBV28 to TRBJ2-3; 7 nucleotides agree with TRBD2. Germline loops: CDR1 MDHEN, CDR2 SYDVKM. This CDR3 contains 15 residues. The trim removed 2 bases at V and 2 bases at J, leaving 4 bases unmatched. In nucleotides, the CDR3 is TGTGCCAGCAGTTTAGAAGCGGGACCCACAGATACGCAGTATTTT. It specifies CASSLEAGPTDTQYF.

The CDR3 protein is CAISEFRTGERETQYF. The CDR3 nucleotides are TGTGCCATCAGTGAGTTTCGGACGGGAGAGAGAGAGACCCAGTACTTC. The chain uses TRBV10-3 and TRBJ2-5; D is perhaps TRBD2 (6 bases). The CDR3 length is 16 residues. V lost 1 base, J lost 4 bases, and 16 bases lay in between. Germline loops: CDR1 ENHRY, CDR2 SYGVKD.

The chain is built from TRBV10-3 and TRBJ2-1, with 12 bases fitting TRBD2. The CDR3 runs to 18 residues. After removal of 4 bases from V and 0 bases from J, the junction contained 7 bases not matched to a gene. From germline, CDR1 is ENHRY and CDR2 SYGVKD. Here the CDR3 reads CAISALAGGQSSYNEQFF. CDR3 DNA: TGTGCCATCAGTGCCCTAGCGGGGGGGCAGAGCTCCTACAATGAGCAGTTCTTC.

The rearrangement joins TRBV6-5 to TRBJ2-1; possibly TRBD2 for D (5 bases). Trimming cost V 5 bases and J 5 bases, with 7 bases left between them. CDR3 length equals 12 residues. Germline loops: CDR1 MNHEY, CDR2 SVGAGI. This chain's CDR3 is CASSTGNNEQFF. The CDR3 DNA follows: TGTGCCAGCAGTACCGGGAACAATGAGCAGTTCTTC.

This clonotype showed up just a few times. The chain joins TRBV6-1 to TRBJ2-1, with 15 nucleotides matching TRBD2. The CDR3 consists of 15 residues. Germline V gives CDR1 MNHNS, CDR2 SASEGT. With V trimmed by 4 bases and J by 9 bases, 4 bases remained unmatched. The CDR3 is CASSGTSGGAPEQFF. CDR3 sequence (DNA): TGTGCCAGCAGTGGGACTAGCGGGGGGGCTCCTGAGCAGTTCTTC.

Concerning this clonotype itself: A single base separates this from a much larger clone, so it may be a read error. This chain links TRBV7-2 with TRBJ1-2, with TRBD1 matching over 10 bases. Germline assignment: CDR1 SGHTA and CDR2 FQGNSA. This CDR3 region has 14 residues. The CDR3 DNA reads TGTGCCAACAGCGACTGGACAGGGGGAAATGGCTACACCTTC. Its protein product is CANSDWTGGNGYTF.

V and J are TRBV15 and TRBJ1-6; D not resolved. The CDR3 runs to 15 residues. Looked up from germline, CDR1 is LNHNV and CDR2 is YYDKDF (reference sequence). V lost 0 bases and J lost 7, with 10 bases in between. The CDR3 loop reads CATSRDGVGNSPLHF. The CDR3 bases are TGTGCCACCAGCAGAGATGGCGTCGGAAATTCACCCCTCCACTTT. Looking up the rest from reference TRBV15 and TRBJ1-6 gives the full variable domain: DAMVIQNPRYQVTQFGKPVTLSCSQTLNHNVMYWYQQKSSQAPKLLFHYYDKDFNNEADTPDNFQSRRPNTSFCFLDIRSPGLGDTAMYLCATSRDGVGNSPLHFGNGTRLTVT.

This clonotype was picked up a small number of times. The chain has TRBV25-1 and TRBJ1-2, with 10 bases aligning to TRBD1. The ends lost 7 bases at V and 8 bases at J; junction bases unmatched: 7. CDR3 length: 13 residues. Germline assignment: CDR1 MGHDK and CDR2 SYGVNS. The CDR3 DNA follows: TGTGCCAGCATGACAGGGGGCGTTGGCGGCTACACCTTC. This encodes CASMTGGVGGYTF.

This clonotype was seen a handful of times. The V gene is TRBV27, the J gene TRBJ2-1; D not certain. Germline values: CDR1 MNHEY, CDR2 SMNVEV (reference sequence). V was trimmed by 8 bases and J by 1 base, leaving 18 bases between them. The length of the CDR3 is 16 residues. The DNA of the CDR3 is TGTGCCAGCCGTCCTTATCCCGGGCGGTCCTACAATGAGCAGTTCTTC. This gives the protein CASRPYPGRSYNEQFF.

This chain links TRBV19 with TRBJ2-7, with 9 bases matching TRBD2. The CDR3 is made up of 15 amino acids. Trimming at V came to 5 bases and at J to 0 bases, leaving 5 bases not matched to a gene. Germline CDR1 reads LNHDA; CDR2 reads SQIVND (reference sequence). The DNA of the CDR3 is TGTGCCAGTAGTCCAGAAGCGGGGGGCTCCTACGAGCAGTACTTC. Amino acids: CASSPEAGGSYEQYF.

The chain recombines TRBV4-3 with TRBJ1-1; D is perhaps TRBD1 (6 bases). V dropped 3 bases and J dropped 11 bases, with 19 bases sitting between them. The CDR3 has 14 amino acids. Germline lookup yields CDR1 LGHNA and CDR2 YSLEER. CDR3 amino acids: CASSQDQGQVDAFF. CDR3 sequence (DNA): TGCGCCAGCAGCCAGGACCAGGGGCAAGTTGACGCTTTCTTT.

There are many counts of this clonotype. The rearrangement links TRBV7-2 to TRBJ1-1, with D maybe TRBD1 (5 bases). The germline V gene has CDR1 SGHTA and CDR2 FQGNSA. The CDR3 runs 14 residues. The V end lost 5 bases, the J end lost 4 bases, and 14 bases lay between the germline ends. CDR3 region: CASSPSGAGTEAFF. The CDR3 DNA reads as TGTGCCAGCAGCCCTTCCGGGGCGGGCACTGAAGCTTTCTTT.

The chain recombines TRBV7-6 with TRBJ1-2, with a possible D match to TRBD1 (6 bases). The CDR3 totals 12 residues. V was clipped by 10 bases and J by 4 bases, with 13 bases between them. Per germline, CDR1 SGHVS and CDR2 FNYEAQ. CDR3 in amino acids: CAIWTAIYGYTF. Here the CDR3 DNA reads TGTGCCATCTGGACAGCGATCTATGGCTACACCTTC.

Only a few counts were recorded for this clonotype. V is TRBV12-3 or TRBV12-4 and J is TRBJ2-1; a possible D gene is TRBD2 (6 bases). This CDR3 comprises 15 residues. Trimming took 1 base from V and 4 from J, leaving 11 bases between them. The CDR3 coding sequence is TGTGCCAGCAGTTTAGGCCCTGGGGGGTACAATGAGCAGTTCTTC. It yields the protein CASSLGPGGYNEQFF.

This clonotype was seen a single time. The chain links TRBV6-4 to TRBJ2-3, with 8 bases that match TRBD1. V shed 6 bases and J 3 bases; nucleotides not matched to a gene: 5. The V gene's germline CDR1 is MRHNA and CDR2 SNTAGT. The CDR3 length is 14 residues. In DNA form, the CDR3 reads TGTGCCAGCAGCGCGGGACAGGTAACAGATACGCAGTATTTT. It codes for CASSAGQVTDTQYF.

The rearrangement links TRBV18 to TRBJ2-2, with 9 bases aligning to TRBD1. J was trimmed by 4 bases and V by 3 bases; bases with no gene match: 9. The CDR3 sequence is 17 residues long. Germline values: CDR1 KGHSH, CDR2 LQKENI. CDR3 protein: CASSPVRDRDVTGELFF. The CDR3 region has the DNA TGTGCCAGCTCACCCGTGCGGGACAGGGACGTCACCGGGGAGCTGTTTTTT.

The V gene is TRBV9, the J gene TRBJ2-6; TRBD1 is a possible D gene (5 bases). Germline CDR1 reads SGDLS; CDR2 reads YYNGEE. This CDR3 spans 18 amino acids. Trimming took off 0 bases at V and 1 base at J, with 14 bases between the two ends. CDR3 protein: CASSVVFQGGSGANVLTF. The CDR3 DNA reads TGTGCCAGCAGCGTAGTTTTCCAGGGTGGATCTGGGGCCAACGTCCTGACTTTC.

The J gene is TRBJ1-5, the V gene TRBV6-1; D not resolved. V was cut by 1 base and J by 2 bases, with 3 bases left in between. Germline CDR1 is MNHNS and CDR2 is SASEGT. This CDR3 has 13 amino acids. CDR3 region: CASSEEGNQPQHF. Written as DNA, the CDR3 is TGTGCCAGCAGTGAAGAAGGCAATCAGCCCCAGCATTTT.

The V gene is TRBV27, the J gene TRBJ1-4; D gene uncertain. The germline V gene has CDR1 MNHEY and CDR2 SMNVEV (reference sequence). Trimming stripped 5 bases from V and 5 bases from J, with 18 bases between. This CDR3 comprises 16 residues. CDR3 in DNA: TGTGCCAGCAGTCTTCTCACGGCCGCGGGGAATGAAAAACTGTTTTTT. This encodes CASSLLTAAGNEKLFF.

This clonotype was seen a handful of times. The chain couples TRBV2 to TRBJ2-7; the D gene is possibly TRBD1 (7 bases). This CDR3 is built from 18 residues. Germline loops: CDR1 SNHLY, CDR2 FYNNEI. V was cut by 0 bases and J by 0 bases, with 18 bases left in between. The CDR3 sequence is CASSEAVPGGSSSYEQYF. The CDR3 nucleotides read TGTGCCAGCAGTGAAGCGGTCCCAGGGGGGAGCAGCTCCTACGAGCAGTACTTC.